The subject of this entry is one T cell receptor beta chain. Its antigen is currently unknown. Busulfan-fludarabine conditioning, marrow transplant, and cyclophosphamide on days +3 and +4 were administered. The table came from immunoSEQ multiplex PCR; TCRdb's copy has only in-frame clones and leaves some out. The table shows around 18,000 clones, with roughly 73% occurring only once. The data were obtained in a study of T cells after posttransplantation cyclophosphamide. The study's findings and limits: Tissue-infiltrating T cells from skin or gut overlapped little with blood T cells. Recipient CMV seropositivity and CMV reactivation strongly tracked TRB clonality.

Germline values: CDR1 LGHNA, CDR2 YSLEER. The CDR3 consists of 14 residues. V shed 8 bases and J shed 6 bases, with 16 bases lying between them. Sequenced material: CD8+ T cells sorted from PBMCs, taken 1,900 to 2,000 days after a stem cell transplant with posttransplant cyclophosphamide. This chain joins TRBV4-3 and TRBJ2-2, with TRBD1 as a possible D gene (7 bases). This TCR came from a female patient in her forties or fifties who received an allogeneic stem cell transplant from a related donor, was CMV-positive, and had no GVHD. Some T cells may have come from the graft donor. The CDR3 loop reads CASAQGGRPGELFF. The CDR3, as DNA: TGCGCCAGCGCTCAGGGGGGCCGACCCGGGGAGCTGTTTTTT.